This paragraph covers one TCR beta chain sequence. The antigen is not known. This sample is part of a study of shared clonotypes between healthy human individuals. The study, taken as a whole, reports: Larger richness was generally estimated for naive than memory subsets.

Each replicate PCR on the sorted subsets used roughly 210 ng DNA (roughly 32,000 T cell genomes). In the study's own analysis: Sequence data from immunoSEQ were junction-only and lacked quality scores; consequently, filtering differed. Produced via immunoSEQ multiplex PCR; TCRdb's table is partial and in-frame only. V and J calls plus clone size are reproduced from that table; the DNA served to infer D and trimming. The top ten hold around 1.7% of the sample, which has about 2,200,000 clones, 93% seen once. CD45RO-negative, CCR7-positively selected cells formed the naive CD8 fraction, excluding terminally differentiated effector memory CD45RA+ cells. The healthy adult donors were HIV-negative and reported no recent acute infections or vaccinations. This CDR3 contains 15 residues. The V end lost 4 bases, the J end lost 0 bases, and 12 bases lay between the germline ends. CDR1 and CDR2 (germline): SGHNT, YYREEE (reference sequence).

The sample taken for sequencing was naive CD8+ T cells from PBMCs. V usage is TRBV5-4 and J usage is TRBJ2-3; D remains ambiguous. This TCR came from a man in his late teens or twenties in good health. Some clones in this sample may be carry-over from other donors' samples. The CDR3 reads CASSPALGSTDTQYF. CDR3 DNA: TGTGCCAGCAGCCCGGCGCTAGGGAGCACAGATACGCAGTATTTT.